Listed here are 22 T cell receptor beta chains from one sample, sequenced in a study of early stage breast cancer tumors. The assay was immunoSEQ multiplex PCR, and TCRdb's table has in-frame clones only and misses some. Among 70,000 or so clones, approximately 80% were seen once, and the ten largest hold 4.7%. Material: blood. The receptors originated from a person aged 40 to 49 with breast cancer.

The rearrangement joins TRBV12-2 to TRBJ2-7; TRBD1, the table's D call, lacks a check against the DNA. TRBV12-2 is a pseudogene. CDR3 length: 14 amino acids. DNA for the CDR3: TGTGCAAGTCTCACGGGGACAGGAACTTACGAGCAGTACTTC. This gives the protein CASLTGTGTYEQYF.

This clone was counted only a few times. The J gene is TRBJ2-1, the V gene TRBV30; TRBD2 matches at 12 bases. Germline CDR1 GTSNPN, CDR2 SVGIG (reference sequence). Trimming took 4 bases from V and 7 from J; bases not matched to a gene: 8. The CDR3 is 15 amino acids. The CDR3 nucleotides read TGTGCCTGGACTCCGACTAGCGGGAGTGTGAATGAGCAGTTCTTC. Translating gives CAWTPTSGSVNEQFF.

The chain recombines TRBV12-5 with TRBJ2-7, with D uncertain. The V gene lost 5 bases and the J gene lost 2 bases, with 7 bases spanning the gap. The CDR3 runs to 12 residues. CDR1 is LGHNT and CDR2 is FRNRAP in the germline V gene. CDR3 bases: TGTGCTAGTGGTCCAGACACCTACGAGCAGTACTTC. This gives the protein CASGPDTYEQYF.

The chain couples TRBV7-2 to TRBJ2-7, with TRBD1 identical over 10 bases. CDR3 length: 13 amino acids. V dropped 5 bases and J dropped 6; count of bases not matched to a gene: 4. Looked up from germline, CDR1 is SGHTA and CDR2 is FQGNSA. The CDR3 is CASSLGQGGEQYF. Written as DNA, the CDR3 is TGTGCCAGCAGCCTCGGACAGGGGGGCGAGCAGTACTTC. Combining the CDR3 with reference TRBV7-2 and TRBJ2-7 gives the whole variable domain GAGVSQSPSNKVTEKGKDVELRCDPISGHTALYWYRQSLGQGLEFLIYFQGNSAPDKSGLPSDRFSAERTGGSVSTLTIQRTQQEDSAVYLCASSLGQGGEQYFGPGTRLTVT.

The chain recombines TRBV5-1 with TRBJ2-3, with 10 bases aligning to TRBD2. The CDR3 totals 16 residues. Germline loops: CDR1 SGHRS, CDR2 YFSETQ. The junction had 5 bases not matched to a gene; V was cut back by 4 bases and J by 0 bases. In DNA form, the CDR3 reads TGCGCCAGCAGCCCGGGACTAGCGTTTAGCACAGATACGCAGTATTTT. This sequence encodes CASSPGLAFSTDTQYF.

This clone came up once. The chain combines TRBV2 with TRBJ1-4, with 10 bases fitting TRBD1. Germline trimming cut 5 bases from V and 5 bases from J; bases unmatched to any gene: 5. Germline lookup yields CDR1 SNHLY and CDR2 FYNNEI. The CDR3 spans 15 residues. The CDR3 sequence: CASSRDRGQNEKLFF. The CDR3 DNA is TGTGCCAGCAGTCGGGACAGGGGACAAAATGAAAAACTGTTTTTT.

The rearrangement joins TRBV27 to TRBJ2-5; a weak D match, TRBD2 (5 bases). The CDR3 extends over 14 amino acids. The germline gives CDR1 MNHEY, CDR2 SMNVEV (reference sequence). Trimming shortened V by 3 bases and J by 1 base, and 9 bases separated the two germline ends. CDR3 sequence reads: CASSLAGFQETQYF. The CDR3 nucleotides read TGTGCCAGCAGTTTGGCGGGTTTCCAAGAGACCCAGTACTTC.

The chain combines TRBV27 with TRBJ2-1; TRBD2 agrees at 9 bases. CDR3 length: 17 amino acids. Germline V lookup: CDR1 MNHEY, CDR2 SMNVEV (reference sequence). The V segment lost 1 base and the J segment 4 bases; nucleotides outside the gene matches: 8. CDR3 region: CASSLLGSGSSYNEQFF. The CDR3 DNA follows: TGTGCCAGCAGTTTATTGGGTAGCGGGAGTTCTTACAATGAGCAGTTCTTC.

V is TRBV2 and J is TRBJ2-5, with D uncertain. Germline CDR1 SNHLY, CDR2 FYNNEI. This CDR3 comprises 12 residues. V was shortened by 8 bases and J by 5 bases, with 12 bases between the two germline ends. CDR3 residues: CASGEDWETQYF. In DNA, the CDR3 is TGTGCCAGCGGAGAAGATTGGGAGACCCAGTACTTC.

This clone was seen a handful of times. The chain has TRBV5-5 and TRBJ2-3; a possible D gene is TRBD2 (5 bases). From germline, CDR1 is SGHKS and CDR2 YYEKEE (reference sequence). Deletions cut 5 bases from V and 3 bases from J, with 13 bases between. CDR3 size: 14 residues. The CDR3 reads CASSLAPGTDTQYF. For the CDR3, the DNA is TGTGCCAGCAGTCTTGCTCCGGGAACAGATACGCAGTATTTT.

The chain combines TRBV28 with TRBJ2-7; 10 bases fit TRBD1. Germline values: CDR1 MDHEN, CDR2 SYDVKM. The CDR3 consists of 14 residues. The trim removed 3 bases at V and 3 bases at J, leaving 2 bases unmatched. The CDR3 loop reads CASSFGQGDYEQYF. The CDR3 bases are TGTGCCAGCAGTTTTGGACAGGGGGACTACGAGCAGTACTTC.

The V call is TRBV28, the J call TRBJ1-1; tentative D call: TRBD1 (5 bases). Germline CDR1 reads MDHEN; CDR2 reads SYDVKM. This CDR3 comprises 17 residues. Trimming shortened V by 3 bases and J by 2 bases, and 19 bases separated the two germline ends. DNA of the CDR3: TGTGCCAGCAGTTTTTCCCTCGGGTGGGGGACTAACACTGAAGCTTTCTTT. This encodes CASSFSLGWGTNTEAFF.

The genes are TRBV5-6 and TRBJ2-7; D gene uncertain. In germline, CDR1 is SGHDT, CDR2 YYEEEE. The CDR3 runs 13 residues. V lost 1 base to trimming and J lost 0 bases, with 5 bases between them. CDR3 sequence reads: CASSLIDSYEQYF. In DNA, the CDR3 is TGTGCCAGCAGCTTGATCGACTCCTACGAGCAGTACTTC. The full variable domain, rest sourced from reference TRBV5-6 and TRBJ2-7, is DAGVTQSPTHLIKTRGQQVTLRCSPKSGHDTVSWYQQALGQGPQFIFQYYEEEERQRGNFPDRFSGHQFPNYSSELNVNALLLGDSALYLCASSLIDSYEQYFGPGTRLTVT.

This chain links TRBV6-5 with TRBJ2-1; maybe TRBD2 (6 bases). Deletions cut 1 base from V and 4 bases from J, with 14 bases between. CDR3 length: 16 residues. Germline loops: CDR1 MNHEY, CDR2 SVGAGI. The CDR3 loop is CASSYYEAGTYNEQFF. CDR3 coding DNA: TGTGCCAGCAGTTACTATGAGGCGGGAACATACAATGAGCAGTTCTTC.

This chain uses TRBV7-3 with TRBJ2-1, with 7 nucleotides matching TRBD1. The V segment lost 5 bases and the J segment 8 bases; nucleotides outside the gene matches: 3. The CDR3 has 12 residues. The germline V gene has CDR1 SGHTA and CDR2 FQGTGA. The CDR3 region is CASSITGDEQFF. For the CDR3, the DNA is TGTGCCAGCAGCATTACAGGGGATGAGCAGTTCTTC.

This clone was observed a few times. The CDR3 loop is CASSPRLEPTNEKLFF. The CDR3 DNA reads TGTGCCAGCAGCCCCCGACTTGAGCCAACTAATGAAAAACTGTTTTTT. The chain couples TRBV5-6 to TRBJ1-4; D is ambiguous. In germline, CDR1 is SGHDT, CDR2 YYEEEE. V dropped 4 bases and J dropped 0 bases, with 13 bases sitting between them. There are 16 residues in the CDR3.

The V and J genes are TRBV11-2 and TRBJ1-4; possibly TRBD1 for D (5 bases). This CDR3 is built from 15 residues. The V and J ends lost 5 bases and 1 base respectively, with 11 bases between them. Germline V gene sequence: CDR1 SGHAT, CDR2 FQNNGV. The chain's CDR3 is CASSLATVTNEKLFF. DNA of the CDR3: TGTGCCAGCAGCCTAGCGACAGTAACTAATGAAAAACTGTTTTTT.

CDR3 sequence: CASSWQTDTEAFF. As DNA, the CDR3 is TGTGCCAGCAGCTGGCAGACGGACACTGAAGCTTTCTTT. The J gene is TRBJ1-1, the V gene TRBV9; D gene uncertain. V lost 4 bases and J lost 3, with 10 bases in between. The CDR3 consists of 13 residues. Germline lookup yields CDR1 SGDLS and CDR2 YYNGEE.

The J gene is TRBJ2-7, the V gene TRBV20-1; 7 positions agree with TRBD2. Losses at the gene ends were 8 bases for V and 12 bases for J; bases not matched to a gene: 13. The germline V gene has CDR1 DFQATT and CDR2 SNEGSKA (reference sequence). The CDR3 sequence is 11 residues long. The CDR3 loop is CSTSFGRELYF. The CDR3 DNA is TGCAGTACCTCCTTCGGGCGGGAGTTGTACTTC.

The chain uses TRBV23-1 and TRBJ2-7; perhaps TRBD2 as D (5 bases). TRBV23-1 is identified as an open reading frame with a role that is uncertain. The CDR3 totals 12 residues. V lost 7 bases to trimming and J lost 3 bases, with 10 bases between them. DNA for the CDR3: TGCGCCAGCATACTGACTAACTACGAGCAGTACTTC. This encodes CASILTNYEQYF.

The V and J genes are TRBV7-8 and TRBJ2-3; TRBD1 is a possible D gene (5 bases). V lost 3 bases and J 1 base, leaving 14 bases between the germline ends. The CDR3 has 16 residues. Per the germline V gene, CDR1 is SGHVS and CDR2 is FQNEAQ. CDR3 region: CASSFARARGTDTQYF. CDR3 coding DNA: TGTGCCAGCAGCTTCGCCAGGGCAAGAGGCACAGATACGCAGTATTTT. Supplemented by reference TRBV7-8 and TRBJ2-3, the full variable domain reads GAGVSQSPRYKVAKRGQDVALRCDPISGHVSLFWYQQALGQGPEFLTYFQNEAQLDKSGLPSDRFFAERPEGSVSTLKIQRTQQEDSAVYLCASSFARARGTDTQYFGPGTRLTVL.

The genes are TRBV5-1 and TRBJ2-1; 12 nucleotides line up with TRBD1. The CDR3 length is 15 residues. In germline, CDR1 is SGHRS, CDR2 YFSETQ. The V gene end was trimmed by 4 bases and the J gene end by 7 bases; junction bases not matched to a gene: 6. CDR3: CASSAGQGAGNEQFF. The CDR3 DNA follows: TGCGCCAGCAGCGCGGGACAGGGGGCTGGTAATGAGCAGTTCTTC.